The 24 T cell receptor beta chains given below trace back to one sample, sequenced in a study of blood T cell repertoires in COVID-19. The data were produced by immunoSEQ multiplex PCR, yet TCRdb's version contains in-frame clones alone and is incomplete. The table records some 140,000 clones, about 73% of them present only once. The sample was peripheral blood. The receptor set was obtained from a man at least 80 years old with acute or convalescent COVID-19.

The rearrangement joins TRBV28 to TRBJ1-6; TRBD1 aligns across 7 bases. From germline, CDR1 is MDHEN and CDR2 SYDVKM. V trimming: 5 bases; J trimming: 9 bases; junction bases outside the gene matches: 4. CDR3 length equals 13 residues. The CDR3 bases are TGTGCCAGCAGTCCGGGACAGTTTTCACCCCTCCACTTT. Amino acids: CASSPGQFSPLHF.

This clone has only one observation. The J gene is TRBJ1-5, the V gene TRBV5-1; TRBD1 agrees at 9 bases. V trimming: 4 bases; J trimming: 2 bases; junction bases outside the gene matches: 4. Germline V CDR1 and CDR2: SGHRS, YFSETQ. The CDR3 has 15 residues. The CDR3 nucleotides read TGCGCCAGCAGCACGACAGGGGGTCGCAATCAGCCCCAGCATTTT. Translated: CASSTTGGRNQPQHF.

The rearrangement uses TRBV6-5 and TRBJ1-2; a weak D match, TRBD1 (6 bases). V dropped 7 bases and J dropped 4 bases, with 19 bases sitting between them. This CDR3 comprises 15 residues. Per germline, CDR1 MNHEY and CDR2 SVGAGI. This CDR3 is CASKPRGGISYGYTF. The CDR3 DNA reads TGTGCCAGCAAACCTCGCGGGGGCATAAGCTATGGCTACACCTTC.

The V call is TRBV5-1, the J call TRBJ2-5, with a weak D call TRBD1 (6 bases). The CDR3 sequence is 14 residues long. Trimming cost V 2 bases and J 0 bases, with 8 bases left between them. Germline loops: CDR1 SGHRS, CDR2 YFSETQ. The DNA of the CDR3 is TGCGCCAGCAGCTTACAGGGTAACCAAGAGACCCAGTACTTC. This sequence encodes CASSLQGNQETQYF. Filled out from reference TRBV5-1 and TRBJ2-5, the complete variable domain reads KAGVTQTPRYLIKTRGQQVTLSCSPISGHRSVSWYQQTPGQGLQFLFEYFSETQRNKGNFPGRFSGRQFSNSRSEMNVSTLELGDSALYLCASSLQGNQETQYFGPGTRLLVL.

The rearrangement links TRBV7-6 to TRBJ2-1, with TRBD2 matching over 11 bases. This CDR3 has 16 residues. The germline CDR1 and CDR2 sequences are SGHVS and FNYEAQ. V shed 1 base, J shed 5 bases, and the junction held 4 bases outside the gene matches. The CDR3 here is CASSLGASGGNNEQFF. The CDR3 coding sequence is TGTGCCAGCAGCTTAGGCGCTAGCGGGGGGAACAATGAGCAGTTCTTC.

The chain combines TRBV5-4 with TRBJ1-1; D is unresolved. The CDR3 covers 14 residues. In germline, CDR1 is SGHNT, CDR2 YYREEE (reference sequence). V lost 5 bases and J lost 2, with 13 bases in between. The CDR3: CASSLFGFNTEAFF. The CDR3 coding sequence is TGTGCCAGCAGTCTCTTCGGTTTTAACACTGAAGCTTTCTTT.

CDR3 sequence: CASSLNREGYNEQFF. CDR3 nucleotides: TGTGCCAGCAGCTTAAATCGAGAGGGCTACAATGAGCAGTTCTTC. The chain carries TRBV7-7 and TRBJ2-1; possible D gene TRBD2, 5 bases. Trimming pared 2 bases from V and 3 bases from J, leaving 11 bases between. The germline V gene has CDR1 SSHAT and CDR2 FNYEAQ (reference sequence). There are 15 residues in the CDR3.

CDR3 in DNA: TGTGCCAGCAGCTTGGGACAGAGCACTGAAGCTTTCTTT. Residues: CASSLGQSTEAFF. The chain carries TRBV6-5 and TRBJ1-1, with 7 bases identical to TRBD1. The CDR3 runs 13 residues. J gave up 4 bases and V 6 bases, and 5 bases lay outside the gene matches. Germline CDR1 reads MNHEY; CDR2 reads SVGAGI.

The CDR3 nucleotides read TGTGCCAGCAGCTTGGTTGAGGACATTCAGTACTTC. Translated: CASSLVEDIQYF. The V and J genes are TRBV5-8 and TRBJ2-4; D remains ambiguous. Trimming left V 0 bases short and J 8 bases short, with 6 bases between. The CDR3 is made up of 12 amino acids. Germline assignment: CDR1 SGHTS and CDR2 YDEGEE.

This sequence joins TRBV6-4 and TRBJ1-1, with D maybe TRBD1 (5 bases). The CDR3 has 17 residues. Germline CDR1 is MRHNA and CDR2 is SNTAGT. Trimming took 8 bases from V and 0 from J, leaving 22 bases between them. CDR3 sequence (DNA): TGTGCCAGCCCTACCCAGACAGAAAACATCATGAACACTGAAGCTTTCTTT. Its protein product is CASPTQTENIMNTEAFF.

This clone came up once. This rearrangement joins TRBV11-2 to TRBJ2-1; tentative D call: TRBD2 (5 bases). This CDR3 has 17 amino acids. V was cut by 0 bases and J by 7 bases, with 19 bases left in between. Germline-derived CDR1 and CDR2 are SGHAT and FQNNGV. The CDR3 sequence is CASSLDLGAGRGNEQFF. The CDR3, as DNA: TGTGCCAGCAGCTTAGATCTCGGCGCAGGTAGAGGGAATGAGCAGTTCTTC.

The chain links TRBV6-6 to TRBJ1-2, with D tentatively TRBD1 (6 bases). This CDR3 comprises 14 residues. CDR1 is MNHNY and CDR2 is SVGAGI in the germline V gene (reference sequence). The germline V and J ends were trimmed by 6 bases and 3 bases, with 14 bases remaining between them. The CDR3: CASSNGGAYYGYTF. For the CDR3, the DNA is TGTGCCAGCAGCAACGGGGGGGCCTACTATGGCTACACCTTC.

The rearrangement uses TRBV4-1 and TRBJ1-6; D is perhaps TRBD1 (5 bases). The germline V and J ends were trimmed by 0 bases and 6 bases, with 9 bases remaining between them. Germline V lookup: CDR1 MGHRA, CDR2 YSYEKL. CDR3 length equals 15 residues. The CDR3 loop is CASSQEGGLNSPLHF. The CDR3 nucleotides are TGCGCCAGCAGCCAAGAGGGGGGACTTAATTCACCCCTCCACTTT.

The chain carries TRBV4-3 and TRBJ2-7, with TRBD1 identical over 8 bases. Germline-derived CDR1 and CDR2 are LGHNA and YSLEER. The junction had 8 bases not matched to a gene; V was cut back by 0 bases and J by 7 bases. This CDR3 spans 15 amino acids. The CDR3 spells CASSQDSTGGREQYF. The DNA for the CDR3 is TGCGCCAGCAGCCAAGATAGCACAGGGGGACGAGAGCAGTACTTC.

The gene calls are TRBV19 and TRBJ2-5; 14 nucleotides align to TRBD2. With 4 bases clipped from V and 2 bases from J, the junction kept 3 bases outside the gene matches. The CDR3 runs 16 residues. CDR1 is LNHDA and CDR2 is SQIVND in the germline V gene (reference sequence). Here the CDR3 DNA reads TGTGCCAGTAGTACTGGACTAGCGGGGGGACAAGAGACCCAGTACTTC. Encoded protein: CASSTGLAGGQETQYF. Complete variable domain (other parts from reference TRBV19 and TRBJ2-5): DGGITQSPKYLFRKEGQNVTLSCEQNLNHDAMYWYRQDPGQGLRLIYYSQIVNDFQKGDIAEGYSVSREKKESFPLTVTSAQKNPTAFYLCASSTGLAGGQETQYFGPGTRLLVL.

CDR3 sequence reads: CASSWKGAGNTIYF. In nucleotides, the CDR3 is TGTGCCAGCAGCTGGAAGGGAGCTGGAAACACCATATATTTT. The chain has TRBV11-2 and TRBJ1-3, with D uncertain. Trimming left V 4 bases short and J 2 bases short, with 9 bases between. Germline lookup yields CDR1 SGHAT and CDR2 FQNNGV. This CDR3 comprises 14 residues.

V usage is TRBV5-1 and J usage is TRBJ1-2; D may be TRBD1 (6 bases). Trimming left V 5 bases short and J 8 bases short, with 10 bases between. The germline CDR1 and CDR2 sequences are SGHRS and YFSETQ. This CDR3 has 11 residues. The CDR3 region is CASSSGEGYTF. CDR3 nucleotide sequence: TGCGCCAGCAGTTCAGGGGAGGGCTACACCTTC. Full variable domain (outside the CDR3, taken from reference TRBV5-1 and TRBJ1-2): KAGVTQTPRYLIKTRGQQVTLSCSPISGHRSVSWYQQTPGQGLQFLFEYFSETQRNKGNFPGRFSGRQFSNSRSEMNVSTLELGDSALYLCASSSGEGYTFGSGTRLTVV.

This clone appeared a few times. The chain links TRBV19 to TRBJ2-3; 10 positions match TRBD2. The CDR3 spans 13 residues. J gave up 4 bases and V 6 bases, and 1 base lay outside the gene matches. In germline, CDR1 is LNHDA, CDR2 SQIVND (reference sequence). DNA of the CDR3: TGTGCCAGTAGAAGCGGGGGGGCAGATACGCAGTATTTT. Translating gives CASRSGGADTQYF.

Only a few counts were recorded for this clone. The chain has TRBV11-2 and TRBJ1-5; D call uncertain. There are 15 residues in the CDR3. Germline V gene lookup returns CDR1 SGHAT and CDR2 FQNNGV. The germline V and J ends were trimmed by 0 bases and 1 base, with 7 bases remaining between them. Here the CDR3 reads CASSLDSQSNQPQHF. The CDR3 DNA sequence: TGTGCCAGCAGCTTAGATTCACAGAGCAATCAGCCCCAGCATTTT. The full variable domain, rest sourced from reference TRBV11-2 and TRBJ1-5, is EAGVAQSPRYKIIEKRQSVAFWCNPISGHATLYWYQQILGQGPKLLIQFQNNGVVDDSQLPKDRFSAERLKGVDSTLKIQPAKLEDSAVYLCASSLDSQSNQPQHFGDGTRLSIL.

The V call is TRBV19, the J call TRBJ1-1; 8 nucleotides match TRBD1. Losses at the gene ends were 3 bases for V and 2 bases for J; bases not matched to a gene: 2. The CDR3 has 14 residues. Per the germline V gene, CDR1 is LNHDA and CDR2 is SQIVND (reference sequence). DNA of the CDR3: TGTGCCAGTAGTATCGGACAGGGCAACACTGAAGCTTTCTTT. Its translation is CASSIGQGNTEAFF.

This rearrangement joins TRBV7-9 to TRBJ2-5, with 8 bases matching TRBD2. Germline values: CDR1 SEHNR, CDR2 FQNEAQ (reference sequence). This CDR3 region has 15 residues. V lost 6 bases, J lost 2 bases, and 8 bases stayed unmatched. CDR3 DNA: TGTGCCAGCAGTCCCCCGGGCGGGGGGCAAGAGACCCAGTACTTC. Translating it yields CASSPPGGGQETQYF. Using reference TRBV7-9 and TRBJ2-5 for the parts outside the CDR3, the full variable domain is DTGVSQNPRHKITKRGQNVTFRCDPISEHNRLYWYRQTLGQGPEFLTYFQNEAQLEKSRLLSDRFSAERPKGSFSTLEIQRTEQGDSAMYLCASSPPGGGQETQYFGPGTRLLVL.

Only a few counts were recorded for this clone. The rearrangement uses TRBV4-2 and TRBJ1-2; no definite D call. The germline V gene has CDR1 LGHNA and CDR2 YNFKEQ. The CDR3 runs to 15 residues. V lost 0 bases to trimming and J lost 4 bases, with 12 bases between them. The CDR3 protein is CASSQENSGLYGYTF. In nucleotides, the CDR3 is TGTGCCAGCAGCCAAGAGAATTCAGGCCTCTATGGCTACACCTTC.

The V gene is TRBV5-5, the J gene TRBJ2-1; a possible D gene is TRBD1 (6 bases). The V and J ends lost 4 bases and 8 bases respectively, with 19 bases between them. CDR3 size: 15 residues. Germline CDR1 SGHKS, CDR2 YYEKEE (reference sequence). CDR3 sequence: CASSPGITGFDEQFF. CDR3 nucleotides: TGTGCCAGCAGCCCGGGAATAACAGGGTTCGATGAGCAGTTCTTC.

The V call is TRBV6-4, the J call TRBJ2-3; possibly TRBD1 for D (5 bases). The CDR3 runs 13 residues. Germline CDR1 reads MRHNA; CDR2 reads SNTAGT. V shed 4 bases and J shed 6 bases, with 11 bases lying between them. The CDR3 DNA is TGTGCCAGCAGTGTTGGGGCTGGTGATACGCAGTATTTT. Its translation is CASSVGAGDTQYF.